The 25 T cell receptor beta chains given below trace back to one sample, sequenced in a study of blood T cell repertoires in COVID-19. Generated by immunoSEQ multiplex PCR, the TCRdb table keeps only in-frame clones and is missing some. The sample includes under 95,000 clones, around 79% seen only once; the top ten take approximately 26%. Sequencing used peripheral blood. These receptors originate from a man in his sixties with active or convalescent COVID-19.

The rearrangement links TRBV27 to TRBJ1-5, with D possibly TRBD1 on 6 matching bases. In germline, CDR1 is MNHEY, CDR2 SMNVEV (reference sequence). The CDR3 covers 17 residues. Trimming stripped 5 bases from V and 1 base from J, with 18 bases between. This CDR3 reads CASSPGPFRGSNQPQHF. CDR3 coding DNA: TGTGCCAGCAGTCCGGGACCTTTCAGGGGAAGCAATCAGCCCCAGCATTTT.

The rearrangement joins TRBV9 to TRBJ2-2, with D possibly matching TRBD1 (6 bases). V was trimmed by 1 base and J by 4 bases, leaving 8 bases between them. CDR3 length: 14 residues. The V gene's germline CDR1 is SGDLS and CDR2 YYNGEE. CDR3 bases: TGTGCCAGCAGCGTATACAGGGCCACCGGGGAGCTGTTTTTT. Its protein product is CASSVYRATGELFF.

The V and J genes are TRBV4-2 and TRBJ1-5; D possibly corresponds to TRBD1 (5 bases). This CDR3 spans 17 amino acids. The ends were cut back, 0 bases at V and 0 bases at J, with 12 bases in the middle. CDR1 LGHNA and CDR2 YNFKEQ come from the germline V gene. The CDR3 loop is CASSQDGAAYSNQPQHF. The DNA of the CDR3 is TGTGCCAGCAGCCAAGATGGGGCCGCCTATAGCAATCAGCCCCAGCATTTT.

The CDR3 region is CAEGGGHSPLHF. The CDR3 DNA follows: TGTGCCGAGGGCGGGGGGCATTCACCCCTCCACTTT. This chain connects TRBV28 to TRBJ1-6; a weak D match, TRBD1 (6 bases). Trimming removed 11 bases from V and 8 bases from J, with 13 bases in between. The germline V gene has CDR1 MDHEN and CDR2 SYDVKM. CDR3 size: 12 residues.

The V call is TRBV5-1, the J call TRBJ2-7; D is possibly TRBD2 (5 bases). CDR1 SGHRS and CDR2 YFSETQ come from the germline V gene. V shed 0 bases and J shed 0 bases, with 13 bases lying between them. The CDR3 spans 16 residues. The CDR3 nucleotides read TGCGCCAGCAGCTTGGCGCTGACGGGAAGCTCCTACGAGCAGTACTTC. It yields the protein CASSLALTGSSYEQYF.

The chain couples TRBV9 to TRBJ2-2, with D possibly TRBD1 on 7 matching bases. This CDR3 region has 16 residues. Trimming stripped 3 bases from V and 5 bases from J, with 17 bases between. CDR1 and CDR2 from the germline V gene are SGDLS and YYNGEE. CDR3 DNA: TGTGCCAGCAGCGCCCGACAGGGAGGTATGACCGGGGAGCTGTTTTTT. Encoded protein: CASSARQGGMTGELFF.

V and J are TRBV20-1 and TRBJ1-2, with a possible D match to TRBD1 (6 bases). CDR3 size: 12 residues. Germline lookup yields CDR1 DFQATT and CDR2 SNEGSKA (reference sequence). Trimming stripped 3 bases from V and 4 bases from J, with 9 bases between. For the CDR3, the DNA is TGCAGTGCTAGTCAGGGGTCCTATGGCTACACCTTC. Amino acid sequence: CSASQGSYGYTF.

The gene calls are TRBV28 and TRBJ2-1; 12 nucleotides line up with TRBD2. This CDR3 has 16 residues. Germline V gene sequence: CDR1 MDHEN, CDR2 SYDVKM. J lost 2 bases, V lost 6 bases, and 5 bases had no gene match. Here the CDR3 reads CASRPTSGGAYNEQFF. The CDR3, as DNA: TGTGCCAGCAGGCCGACTAGCGGGGGCGCCTACAATGAGCAGTTCTTC.

This clone appeared once. The V gene is TRBV24-1, the J gene TRBJ2-2; TRBD1 might be the D (8 bases). This CDR3 is 16 amino acids long. CDR1 and CDR2 from the germline V gene are KGHDR and SFDVKD. Between the trimmed V and J ends, which lost 5 bases and 7 bases, there was a span of 19 bases. CDR3 sequence reads: CATSAHRGGRIGELFF. The CDR3 nucleotides read TGTGCCACCAGTGCCCACAGGGGGGGACGGATCGGGGAGCTGTTTTTT.

This clone was observed a handful of times. The chain uses TRBV6-5 and TRBJ1-1; no reliable D call. This CDR3 region has 15 residues. V was cut by 8 bases and J by 2 bases, with 18 bases left in between. Germline V gives CDR1 MNHEY, CDR2 SVGAGI. In nucleotides, the CDR3 is TGTGCCAGCCACCCCACCACCGGGATAAACACTGAAGCTTTCTTT. It codes for CASHPTTGINTEAFF.

This clone was picked up one time. V gene TRBV28 combines with J gene TRBJ1-1, with a tentative D call TRBD1 (5 bases). The CDR3 totals 12 residues. The ends were cut back, 8 bases at V and 10 bases at J, with 17 bases in the middle. CDR1 and CDR2 (germline): MDHEN, SYDVKM. CDR3 in DNA: TGTGCCAGCGGATCCTACGGGGGGGTAGCTTTCTTT. Translation gives CASGSYGGVAFF.

V and J are TRBV29-1 and TRBJ2-7; 10 bases line up with TRBD2. Germline CDR1 is SQVTM and CDR2 is ANQGSEA. V was clipped by 0 bases and J by 5 bases; unmatched bases: 7. CDR3 length: 15 amino acids. The CDR3 sequence is CSVEDPTSGVHEQYF. CDR3 in DNA: TGCAGCGTTGAAGATCCAACTAGCGGGGTCCACGAGCAGTACTTC.

The rearrangement links TRBV15 to TRBJ2-5; D is uncertain. CDR1 is LNHNV and CDR2 is YYDKDF in the germline V gene (reference sequence). Trimming stripped 0 bases from V and 5 bases from J, with 4 bases between. The CDR3 has 12 residues. As DNA, the CDR3 is TGTGCCACCAGCAGAGATCGGGAGACCCAGTACTTC. It specifies CATSRDRETQYF.

The gene calls are TRBV2 and TRBJ2-2, with TRBD1 matching over 7 bases. CDR1 and CDR2 (germline): SNHLY, FYNNEI. The CDR3 consists of 15 residues. The V and J ends lost 6 bases and 0 bases, in that order; junction bases with no gene match: 4. This CDR3 reads CASRGQPTNTGELFF. In DNA, the CDR3 is TGTGCCAGCAGGGGACAGCCCACGAACACCGGGGAGCTGTTTTTT.

The V call is TRBV28, the J call TRBJ1-1; TRBD1 agrees at 10 bases. V was pared by 8 bases and J by 1 base, with 4 bases of the junction left unmatched. Germline CDR1 MDHEN, CDR2 SYDVKM. This CDR3 region has 14 residues. The DNA for the CDR3 is TGTGCCAGCGGACAGGGGGGAGGGAACACTGAAGCTTTCTTT. It translates to CASGQGGGNTEAFF.

This chain links TRBV10-3 with TRBJ2-7; TRBD1 might be the D (6 bases). This CDR3 is 18 amino acids long. The germline CDR1 and CDR2 sequences are ENHRY and SYGVKD. The V gene lost 10 bases and the J gene lost 2 bases, with 30 bases spanning the gap. The chain's CDR3 is CATLAPGASLGQAYEQYF. CDR3 sequence (DNA): TGTGCCACACTGGCCCCAGGGGCCTCGTTGGGACAAGCCTACGAGCAGTACTTC.

The chain couples TRBV3-1 (or the pseudogene TRBV3-2) to TRBJ2-4, with 9 bases identical to TRBD1. V lost 4 bases and J lost 6; bases outside the gene matches: 4. This CDR3 contains 14 residues. Germline V gives CDR1 LGHDT, CDR2 YNNKEL (reference sequence). The CDR3 protein is CASSRGTGLNIQYF. The CDR3 DNA sequence: TGTGCCAGCAGCCGCGGGACAGGGTTAAACATTCAGTACTTC.

The V and J genes are TRBV28 and TRBJ2-7; D might be TRBD1 (6 bases). V dropped 7 bases and J dropped 5 bases, with 9 bases sitting between them. CDR3 length equals 11 residues. Germline V gene data show CDR1 as MDHEN and CDR2 as SYDVKM. This CDR3 is CASNRVDEQYF. Here the CDR3 DNA reads TGTGCCAGCAACAGGGTTGACGAGCAGTACTTC.

The rearrangement links TRBV2 to TRBJ1-6; 8 positions match TRBD1. CDR1 is SNHLY and CDR2 is FYNNEI in the germline V gene. J lost 10 bases, V lost 1 base, and 9 bases had no gene match. This CDR3 spans 16 amino acids. CDR3 DNA sequence: TGTGCCAGCAGTGAAGGGGGGACAGGAAGTGAATCACCCCTCCACTTT. This sequence encodes CASSEGGTGSESPLHF.

J is TRBJ1-4 and V is TRBV19, with a weak D call TRBD1 (6 bases). Between the trimmed V and J ends, which lost 5 bases and 7 bases, there was a span of 17 bases. Germline V CDR1 and CDR2: LNHDA, SQIVND (reference sequence). CDR3 length: 15 residues. CDR3 bases: TGTGCCAGTAGTGTTTACAGGGACGAATCTGAAAAACTGTTTTTT. It encodes CASSVYRDESEKLFF.

This rearrangement joins TRBV23-1 to TRBJ2-4; 10 bases fit TRBD1. TRBV23-1 is identified as an open reading frame with a role that is uncertain. The CDR3 sequence is 18 residues long. Losses at the gene ends were 6 bases for V and 1 base for J; bases not matched to a gene: 12. For the CDR3, the DNA is TGCGCCAGCAGAAGGGGACAGGGGAAGGGTGGGGCCAAAAACATTCAGTACTTC. Protein product: CASRRGQGKGGAKNIQYF.

V usage is TRBV3-1 (or the pseudogene TRBV3-2) and J usage is TRBJ1-1; possible D gene TRBD1, 5 bases. Germline assignment: CDR1 LGHDT and CDR2 YNNKEL (reference sequence). V was pared by 1 base and J by 8 bases, with 11 bases between. This CDR3 is 13 amino acids long. The CDR3 DNA reads as TGTGCCAGCAGCCAAGGTCGGGGGGTGGAAGCTTTCTTT. The encoded protein is CASSQGRGVEAFF.

The chain links TRBV3-1 (or the pseudogene TRBV3-2) to TRBJ1-5; weak D call: TRBD1 (6 bases). CDR3 size: 14 residues. Germline V CDR1 and CDR2: LGHDT, YNNKEL (reference sequence). The germline V and J ends were trimmed by 4 bases and 7 bases, with 14 bases remaining between them. The CDR3 region is CASSLGGQSQPQHF. The CDR3 nucleotides are TGTGCCAGCAGCCTCGGCGGACAGTCCCAGCCCCAGCATTTT.

The chain carries TRBV4-1 and TRBJ2-1; 10 bases fit TRBD1. Germline V gene sequence: CDR1 MGHRA, CDR2 YSYEKL. The CDR3 totals 16 residues. V lost 4 bases and J lost 8; bases outside the gene matches: 11. The CDR3 region is CASSPGTGVVDDEQFF. CDR3 nucleotides: TGCGCCAGCAGCCCCGGGACAGGGGTGGTTGATGATGAGCAGTTCTTC.

CDR3 protein: CAWTLTPGGNYGYTF. The CDR3 bases are TGTGCCTGGACCCTGACCCCCGGGGGGAACTATGGCTACACCTTC. The rearrangement joins TRBV30 to TRBJ1-2; D may be TRBD1 (5 bases). Germline V lookup: CDR1 GTSNPN, CDR2 SVGIG (reference sequence). The CDR3 spans 15 residues. V gave up 4 bases and J gave up 2 bases, with 17 bases separating them.